Listed here are 15 T cell receptor beta chains from one sample, sequenced in a study of blood T cell repertoires in COVID-19. Clones were sequenced by immunoSEQ multiplex PCR, and TCRdb holds only the in-frame ones, with some missing. The sample has some 29,000 clones; less than 80% are singletons. The specimen was peripheral blood. Receptors were obtained from a man between 65 and 85 years old with acute or convalescent COVID-19.

The gene calls are TRBV19 and TRBJ2-1; 8 bases agree with TRBD2. The CDR3 sequence is 13 residues long. The germline V gene encodes CDR1 LNHDA and CDR2 SQIVND (reference sequence). With V trimmed by 4 bases and J by 8 bases, 4 bases remained unmatched. The DNA for the CDR3 is TGTGCCAGTAGTAGGAGCGGGAGCTATGAGCAGTTCTTC. Translating gives CASSRSGSYEQFF.

In this sample, this clone turned up many times. The J gene is TRBJ2-7, the V gene TRBV12-3 or TRBV12-4; D remains unclear. Trimming shortened V by 5 bases and J by 0 bases, and 5 bases separated the two germline ends. The CDR3 contains 12 residues. The CDR3 coding sequence is TGTGCCAGCAGTCCCAACTCCTACGAGCAGTACTTC. Encoded protein: CASSPNSYEQYF.

The chain carries TRBV27 and TRBJ1-4; weak D call: TRBD1 (5 bases). Trimming stripped 5 bases from V and 4 bases from J, with 14 bases between. This CDR3 comprises 15 residues. CDR1 is MNHEY and CDR2 is SMNVEV in the germline V gene (reference sequence). CDR3 residues: CASSQMMQGNEKLFF. In DNA form, the CDR3 reads TGTGCCAGCAGTCAGATGATGCAGGGTAATGAAAAACTGTTTTTT.

This chain links TRBV11-2 with TRBJ1-1; tentatively, D is TRBD1 (5 bases). Between the trimmed V and J ends, which lost 6 bases and 1 base, there was a span of 15 bases. This CDR3 contains 15 residues. Germline assignment: CDR1 SGHAT and CDR2 FQNNGV. CDR3 in amino acids: CASSARAPPNTEAFF. In DNA form, the CDR3 reads TGTGCCAGCAGTGCCAGGGCCCCGCCGAACACTGAAGCTTTCTTT.

The chain has TRBV28 and TRBJ2-1, with a possible D match to TRBD1 (6 bases). CDR3 size: 15 residues. The V end lost 4 bases, the J end lost 5 bases, and 15 bases lay between the germline ends. The germline gives CDR1 MDHEN, CDR2 SYDVKM. CDR3 bases: TGTGCCAGCAGTTCCGCTCAGGGGATCCACAATGAGCAGTTCTTC. Its protein product is CASSSAQGIHNEQFF.

The chain combines TRBV4-3 with TRBJ1-6, with D tentatively TRBD1 (6 bases). This CDR3 is built from 16 residues. Germline V CDR1 and CDR2: LGHNA, YSLEER. The V and J ends lost 0 bases and 7 bases respectively, with 13 bases between them. The CDR3 sequence is CASSQEGYQGNSPLHF. DNA for the CDR3: TGCGCCAGCAGCCAAGAAGGCTACCAGGGGAATTCACCCCTCCACTTT.

The chain links TRBV4-3 to TRBJ2-1, with 8 positions matching TRBD2. The CDR3 runs to 18 residues. The junction had 9 bases not matched to a gene; V was cut back by 0 bases and J by 2 bases. Germline lookup yields CDR1 LGHNA and CDR2 YSLEER. The CDR3 DNA reads as TGCGCCAGCAGCCAAGAGTCACCAAGCGGGAGCCCCTACAATGAGCAGTTCTTC. Translation: CASSQESPSGSPYNEQFF.

V usage is TRBV6-5 and J usage is TRBJ2-5; D remains ambiguous. This CDR3 comprises 13 residues. With 2 bases removed from V and 1 base from J, the gap between germline ends came to 5 bases. The germline gives CDR1 MNHEY, CDR2 SVGAGI. The CDR3 nucleotides are TGTGCCAGCAGTTACAATATCCAAGAGACCCAGTACTTC. Protein: CASSYNIQETQYF.

The chain employs TRBV24-1 and TRBJ2-3; 12 positions agree with TRBD1. Trimming at V came to 8 bases and at J to 0 bases, leaving 8 bases not matched to a gene. The CDR3 is 17 residues long. Germline V lookup: CDR1 KGHDR, CDR2 SFDVKD. CDR3 sequence: CATITGTGGASTDTQYF. The DNA of the CDR3 is TGTGCCACCATTACCGGGACAGGGGGCGCGAGCACAGATACGCAGTATTTT.

The chain has TRBV6-5 and TRBJ1-5, with TRBD1 as a possible D gene (6 bases). This CDR3 is built from 16 residues. Trimming cost V 2 bases and J 5 bases, with 16 bases left between them. The germline V gene has CDR1 MNHEY and CDR2 SVGAGI. The CDR3 loop is CASSYPPPQGHQPQHF. The CDR3 DNA is TGTGCCAGCAGTTACCCTCCGCCACAGGGACATCAGCCCCAGCATTTT.

This sequence joins TRBV9 and TRBJ2-2; tentatively, D is TRBD1 (6 bases). The CDR3 sequence is 15 residues long. From germline, CDR1 is SGDLS and CDR2 YYNGEE. V shed 3 bases and J shed 5 bases, with 14 bases lying between them. The CDR3 loop reads CASSGAQGRTGELFF. In DNA form, the CDR3 reads TGTGCCAGCAGCGGTGCACAGGGTCGGACCGGGGAGCTGTTTTTT.

The chain is built from TRBV20-1 and TRBJ2-3; D not resolved. CDR3 length: 11 amino acids. V lost 6 bases, J lost 2 bases, and 6 bases lay in between. Per the germline V gene, CDR1 is DFQATT and CDR2 is SNEGSKA (reference sequence). CDR3: CSAPVTDTQYF. The CDR3 DNA sequence: TGCAGTGCGCCAGTCACAGATACGCAGTATTTT.

This clone was seen only a few times. This chain joins TRBV7-3 and TRBJ2-1, with D perhaps matching TRBD1 (5 bases). The CDR3 totals 14 residues. CDR1 and CDR2 from the germline V gene are SGHTA and FQGTGA. With 2 bases removed from V and 1 base from J, the gap between germline ends came to 6 bases. CDR3 region: CASSLQGSYNEQFF. The CDR3 DNA follows: TGTGCCAGCAGCTTACAGGGTTCCTACAATGAGCAGTTCTTC.

This chain uses TRBV27 with TRBJ2-5; 7 nucleotides match TRBD2. Germline V gene data show CDR1 as MNHEY and CDR2 as SMNVEV (reference sequence). Unmatched junction bases numbered 8, after V lost 5 bases and J lost 5 bases. The CDR3 extends over 14 amino acids. CDR3 residues: CASSPRGVWETQYF. The DNA of the CDR3 is TGTGCCAGCAGTCCCCGGGGGGTTTGGGAGACCCAGTACTTC.

CDR3 residues: CASSSQTNYGYTF. The CDR3 region has the DNA TGTGCCAGTAGTAGCCAGACTAACTATGGCTACACCTTC. V and J are TRBV19 and TRBJ1-2; no clear D. This CDR3 is built from 13 residues. Germline V gene lookup returns CDR1 LNHDA and CDR2 SQIVND (reference sequence). Trimming took off 4 bases at V and 0 bases at J, with 6 bases between the two ends.